A selection of T cell receptor beta chains follows, all from one sample in a study of PD-L1 blockade in urothelial cancer. Assay used: immunoSEQ multiplex PCR; TCRdb lists only in-frame clones, some missing. The table has some 71,000 clones, 86% seen once. Sequenced here: PBMCs, sampled around atezolizumab (anti-PD-L1) treatment. Receptors were obtained from a man in his sixties with urothelial cancer. Both conserved end residues are part of each CDR3. Each record gives: CDR3 length, V gene, J gene, D gene, clone size, CDR3 protein, CDR3 DNA. A D gene is named only where the DNA matches it firmly. Not every row has a clone size; where given, it reads once, few, many or a size class.

CDR3 length: 14; V gene: TRBV27; J gene: TRBJ2-1; D gene: TRBD1; clone size: few; CDR3 protein: CASRGQGGYNEQFF; CDR3 DNA: TGTGCCAGCAGGGGACAGGGGGGCTACAATGAGCAGTTCTTC
CDR3 length: 17; V gene: TRBV7-2; J gene: TRBJ2-5; D gene: NA; clone size: NA; CDR3 protein: CASSPIGGAGLAETQYF; CDR3 DNA: TGTGCCAGCAGCCCGATAGGGGGGGCGGGGCTGGCAGAGACCCAGTACTTC
CDR3 length: 15; V gene: TRBV19; J gene: TRBJ1-1; D gene: NA; clone size: NA; CDR3 protein: CASSSPGHLNTEAFF; CDR3 DNA: TGTGCCAGTAGTTCCCCGGGACACCTGAACACTGAAGCTTTCTTT
CDR3 length: 13; V gene: TRBV6-1; J gene: TRBJ1-1; D gene: TRBD1; clone size: NA; CDR3 protein: CASSDRQGTEAFF; CDR3 DNA: TGTGCCAGCAGCGATAGACAGGGCACTGAAGCTTTCTTT
CDR3 length: 15; V gene: TRBV10-3; J gene: TRBJ2-7; D gene: TRBD1; clone size: NA; CDR3 protein: CAISEEGQGVDEQYF; CDR3 DNA: TGTGCCATCAGTGAAGAAGGACAGGGGGTGGACGAGCAGTACTTC
CDR3 length: 15; V gene: TRBV19; J gene: TRBJ2-3; D gene: TRBD2; clone size: NA; CDR3 protein: CASSIGAGGPDTQYF; CDR3 DNA: TGTGCCAGTAGTATAGGAGCGGGGGGGCCAGATACGCAGTATTTT
CDR3 length: 14; V gene: TRBV5-1; J gene: TRBJ1-1; D gene: TRBD1; clone size: NA; CDR3 protein: CASSSTGGGTEAFF; CDR3 DNA: TGCGCCAGCAGCTCCACAGGGGGGGGGACTGAAGCTTTCTTT
CDR3 length: 13; V gene: TRBV18; J gene: TRBJ2-7; D gene: TRBD2; clone size: NA; CDR3 protein: CASSNLLADEQYF; CDR3 DNA: TGTGCCAGCTCTAACCTACTAGCGGACGAGCAGTACTTC
CDR3 length: 15; V gene: TRBV7-2; J gene: TRBJ2-7; D gene: TRBD1; clone size: NA; CDR3 protein: CASSLVPGGSYEQYF; CDR3 DNA: TGTGCCAGCAGCCTTGTGCCAGGGGGCTCCTACGAGCAGTACTTC
CDR3 length: 11; V gene: TRBV29-1; J gene: TRBJ1-2; D gene: NA; clone size: large; CDR3 protein: CSVVAGNGYTF; CDR3 DNA: TGCAGCGTTGTAGCCGGGAATGGCTACACCTTC
CDR3 length: 14; V gene: TRBV6-4; J gene: TRBJ1-5; D gene: TRBD1; clone size: NA; CDR3 protein: CASSAPTGDQPQHF; CDR3 DNA: TGTGCCAGCAGTGCACCCACAGGGGACCAGCCCCAGCATTTT
CDR3 length: 12; V gene: TRBV29-1; J gene: TRBJ1-1; D gene: NA; clone size: NA; CDR3 protein: CSVVGGGTEAFF; CDR3 DNA: TGCAGCGTGGTCGGGGGGGGGACTGAAGCTTTCTTT
CDR3 length: 14; V gene: TRBV19; J gene: TRBJ1-5; D gene: NA; clone size: NA; CDR3 protein: CASSTEKGNQPQHF; CDR3 DNA: TGTGCCAGTAGTACCGAAAAGGGGAATCAGCCCCAGCATTTT
CDR3 length: 14; V gene: TRBV21-1; J gene: TRBJ2-7; D gene: NA; clone size: NA; CDR3 protein: CASSTSSGVYEQYF; CDR3 DNA: TGTGCCAGCAGCACCTCTAGCGGGGTCTACGAGCAGTACTTC
CDR3 length: 12; V gene: TRBV2; J gene: TRBJ2-7; D gene: TRBD1; clone size: NA; CDR3 protein: CASGTGIYEQYF; CDR3 DNA: TGTGCCAGCGGGACAGGGATTTACGAGCAGTACTTC
CDR3 length: 14; V gene: TRBV9; J gene: TRBJ2-3; D gene: TRBD1; clone size: NA; CDR3 protein: CASSTGQVPDTQYF; CDR3 DNA: TGTGCCAGCAGCACCGGACAGGTCCCAGATACGCAGTATTTT
CDR3 length: 15; V gene: TRBV30; J gene: TRBJ1-1; D gene: NA; clone size: once; CDR3 protein: CAWSAKLTRGTEAFF; CDR3 DNA: TGTGCCTGGAGCGCCAAGCTAACCAGGGGAACTGAAGCTTTCTTT
CDR3 length: 14; V gene: TRBV11-1; J gene: TRBJ1-1; D gene: NA; clone size: NA; CDR3 protein: CASSSTRVYTEAFF; CDR3 DNA: TGTGCCAGCAGCTCTACCCGGGTATACACTGAAGCTTTCTTT
CDR3 length: 14; V gene: TRBV6-5; J gene: TRBJ2-7; D gene: TRBD1; clone size: NA; CDR3 protein: CASSATGGSYEQYF; CDR3 DNA: TGTGCCAGCAGCGCGACAGGGGGAAGCTACGAGCAGTACTTC
CDR3 length: 14; V gene: TRBV9; J gene: TRBJ1-4; D gene: NA; clone size: NA; CDR3 protein: CASSVDRVNEKLFF; CDR3 DNA: TGTGCCAGCAGCGTAGACAGAGTGAATGAAAAACTGTTTTTT
CDR3 length: 16; V gene: TRBV5-4; J gene: TRBJ2-1; D gene: TRBD2; clone size: NA; CDR3 protein: CASSLDLAGDYNEQFF; CDR3 DNA: TGTGCCAGCAGCTTAGACCTAGCGGGGGATTACAATGAGCAGTTCTTC
CDR3 length: 16; V gene: TRBV18; J gene: TRBJ2-5; D gene: TRBD2; clone size: NA; CDR3 protein: CASSPRVAGEQETQYF; CDR3 DNA: TGTGCCAGCTCACCACGTGTAGCGGGGGAGCAAGAGACCCAGTACTTC
CDR3 length: 17; V gene: TRBV7-3; J gene: TRBJ2-3; D gene: TRBD2; clone size: NA; CDR3 protein: CASSLRTSGGAGDTQYF; CDR3 DNA: TGTGCCAGCAGCTTAAGGACTAGCGGGGGGGCAGGAGATACGCAGTATTTT
CDR3 length: 16; V gene: TRBV4-1; J gene: TRBJ2-1; D gene: TRBD1; clone size: NA; CDR3 protein: CASSQNPGQLYNEQFF; CDR3 DNA: TGCGCCAGCAGCCAAAACCCGGGACAGCTCTACAATGAGCAGTTCTTC
CDR3 length: 13; V gene: TRBV29-1; J gene: TRBJ2-1; D gene: NA; clone size: NA; CDR3 protein: CSVEVGLGNEQFF; CDR3 DNA: TGCAGCGTTGAAGTCGGACTTGGGAATGAGCAGTTCTTC
CDR3 length: 15; V gene: TRBV7-8; J gene: TRBJ1-2; D gene: NA; clone size: NA; CDR3 protein: CASSLERSLNYGYTF; CDR3 DNA: TGTGCCAGCAGCTTGGAAAGGAGCCTAAACTATGGCTACACCTTC
CDR3 length: 15; V gene: TRBV6-5; J gene: TRBJ2-2; D gene: NA; clone size: NA; CDR3 protein: CASSFGQTNTGELFF; CDR3 DNA: TGTGCCAGCAGTTTCGGACAGACGAACACCGGGGAGCTGTTTTTT
CDR3 length: 14; V gene: TRBV6-5; J gene: TRBJ1-2; D gene: TRBD1; clone size: NA; CDR3 protein: CASREGTGVYGYTF; CDR3 DNA: TGTGCCAGCAGAGAAGGGACAGGGGTGTATGGCTACACCTTC
CDR3 length: 16; V gene: TRBV12-5; J gene: TRBJ2-1; D gene: NA; clone size: NA; CDR3 protein: CASAPAEGFSYNEQFF; CDR3 DNA: TGTGCTAGTGCCCCCGCGGAGGGCTTCTCCTACAATGAGCAGTTCTTC
CDR3 length: 15; V gene: TRBV6-5; J gene: TRBJ2-1; D gene: NA; clone size: NA; CDR3 protein: CASSLGALSYNEQFF; CDR3 DNA: TGTGCCAGCAGTTTGGGGGCTTTGTCCTACAATGAGCAGTTCTTC
CDR3 length: 14; V gene: TRBV6-5; J gene: TRBJ2-5; D gene: TRBD1; clone size: NA; CDR3 protein: CASSFGQEQETQYF; CDR3 DNA: TGTGCCAGCAGTTTCGGACAGGAACAAGAGACCCAGTACTTC
CDR3 length: 13; V gene: TRBV27; J gene: TRBJ1-6; D gene: NA; clone size: NA; CDR3 protein: CASSIQGDSPLHF; CDR3 DNA: TGTGCCAGCAGTATACAGGGAGATTCACCCCTCCACTTT
CDR3 length: 12; V gene: TRBV27; J gene: TRBJ1-2; D gene: NA; clone size: NA; CDR3 protein: CASSPTPGLLYF; CDR3 DNA: TGTGCCAGCAGTCCAACCCCGGGACTCTTATACTTC
CDR3 length: 14; V gene: TRBV30; J gene: TRBJ1-2; D gene: TRBD1; clone size: once; CDR3 protein: CAWRGRGGIYGYTF; CDR3 DNA: TGTGCCTGGAGAGGGAGAGGGGGCATCTATGGCTACACCTTC
CDR3 length: 13; V gene: TRBV11-2; J gene: TRBJ1-2; D gene: TRBD1; clone size: NA; CDR3 protein: CASRDRGLGGYTF; CDR3 DNA: TGTGCCAGCAGGGACAGGGGTTTGGGTGGCTACACCTTC
CDR3 length: 14; V gene: TRBV5-5; J gene: TRBJ2-3; D gene: NA; clone size: NA; CDR3 protein: CASSLFGGPDTQYF; CDR3 DNA: TGTGCCAGCAGCTTGTTCGGGGGGCCAGATACGCAGTATTTT
CDR3 length: 14; V gene: TRBV27; J gene: TRBJ2-7; D gene: TRBD1; clone size: few; CDR3 protein: CASRTGTGSYEQYF; CDR3 DNA: TGTGCCAGCAGAACCGGGACAGGGTCCTACGAGCAGTACTTC
CDR3 length: 17; V gene: TRBV7-2; J gene: TRBJ2-5; D gene: TRBD2; clone size: NA; CDR3 protein: CASSFSGGALKGETQYF; CDR3 DNA: TGTGCCAGCAGCTTTAGCGGGGGGGCCCTGAAGGGGGAGACCCAGTACTTC
CDR3 length: 13; V gene: TRBV19; J gene: TRBJ1-1; D gene: NA; clone size: NA; CDR3 protein: CASSWGRDTEAFF; CDR3 DNA: TGTGCCAGTAGTTGGGGGCGCGACACTGAAGCTTTCTTT
CDR3 length: 15; V gene: TRBV4-1; J gene: TRBJ1-5; D gene: TRBD1; clone size: NA; CDR3 protein: CASSQGGTDNQPQHF; CDR3 DNA: TGCGCCAGCAGCCAGGGTGGGACAGACAATCAGCCCCAGCATTTT
CDR3 length: 13; V gene: TRBV27; J gene: TRBJ1-1; D gene: TRBD1; clone size: NA; CDR3 protein: CASSLGQDTEAFF; CDR3 DNA: TGTGCCAGCAGTTTGGGACAGGACACTGAAGCTTTCTTT
CDR3 length: 15; V gene: TRBV18; J gene: TRBJ1-6; D gene: NA; clone size: NA; CDR3 protein: CASSPPGLDNSPLHF; CDR3 DNA: TGTGCCAGCTCACCACCGGGGCTAGATAATTCACCCCTCCACTTT
CDR3 length: 15; V gene: TRBV6-5; J gene: TRBJ1-6; D gene: NA; clone size: NA; CDR3 protein: CASNNGHGNNSPLHF; CDR3 DNA: TGTGCCAGCAATAATGGACATGGAAATAATTCACCCCTCCACTTT
CDR3 length: 14; V gene: TRBV7-6; J gene: TRBJ1-1; D gene: NA; clone size: NA; CDR3 protein: CASSLRRGSTEAFF; CDR3 DNA: TGTGCCAGCAGCTTAAGGAGGGGAAGCACTGAAGCTTTCTTT
CDR3 length: 12; V gene: TRBV14; J gene: TRBJ1-2; D gene: NA; clone size: NA; CDR3 protein: CASSAVFYGYTF; CDR3 DNA: TGTGCCAGCAGCGCGGTTTTCTATGGCTACACCTTC
CDR3 length: 14; V gene: TRBV7-8; J gene: TRBJ1-4; D gene: NA; clone size: NA; CDR3 protein: CASSLGGVGEKLFF; CDR3 DNA: TGTGCCAGCAGCTTAGGCGGGGTCGGTGAAAAACTGTTTTTT
CDR3 length: 14; V gene: TRBV28; J gene: TRBJ2-2; D gene: NA; clone size: NA; CDR3 protein: CASGGTKGTGELFF; CDR3 DNA: TGTGCCAGCGGGGGGACCAAGGGCACCGGGGAGCTGTTTTTT
CDR3 length: 13; V gene: TRBV2; J gene: TRBJ1-2; D gene: TRBD1; clone size: few; CDR3 protein: CASRTGTAYGYTF; CDR3 DNA: TGTGCCAGCAGAACCGGGACAGCCTATGGCTACACCTTC
CDR3 length: 15; V gene: TRBV28; J gene: TRBJ2-6; D gene: NA; clone size: NA; CDR3 protein: CASSSTGSGANVLTF; CDR3 DNA: TGTGCCAGCAGTTCCACAGGGTCTGGGGCCAACGTCCTGACTTTC